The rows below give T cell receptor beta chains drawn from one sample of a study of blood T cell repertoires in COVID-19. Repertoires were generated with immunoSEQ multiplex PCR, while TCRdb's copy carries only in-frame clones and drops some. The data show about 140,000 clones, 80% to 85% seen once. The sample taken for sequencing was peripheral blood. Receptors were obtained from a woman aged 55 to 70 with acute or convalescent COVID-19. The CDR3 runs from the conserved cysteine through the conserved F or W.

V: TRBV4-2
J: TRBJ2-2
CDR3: CASSSPGLAVANTGELFF

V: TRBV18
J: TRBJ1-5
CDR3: CASSPSDQPQHF

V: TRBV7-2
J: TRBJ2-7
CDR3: CASSFSGTAYEQYF

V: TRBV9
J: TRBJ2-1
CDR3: CASSAGTITYNEQFF

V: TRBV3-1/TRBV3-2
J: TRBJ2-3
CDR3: CASSQGLAGSTDTQYF

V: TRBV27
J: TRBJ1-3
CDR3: CASSFDRGNTIYF

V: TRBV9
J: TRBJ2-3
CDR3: CASSESSRDTQYF

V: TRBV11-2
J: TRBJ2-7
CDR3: CASSLIYEQYF

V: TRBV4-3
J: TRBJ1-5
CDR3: CASSQETDQPQHF

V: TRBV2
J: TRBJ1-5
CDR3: CASSTGGAGPQHF

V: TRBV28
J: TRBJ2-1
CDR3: CASRELAGEYNEQFF

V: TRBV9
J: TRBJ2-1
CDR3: CAYPPRAYNEQFF

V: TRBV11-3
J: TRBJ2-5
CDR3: CASSLFGWETQYF

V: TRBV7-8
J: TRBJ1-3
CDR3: CASRFSGGRSSGNTIYF

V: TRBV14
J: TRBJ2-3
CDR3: CASSFHRGRGTDTQYF

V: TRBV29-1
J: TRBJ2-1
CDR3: CSVDLRSDNEQFF

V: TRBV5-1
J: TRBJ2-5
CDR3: CATQPGTGVETQYF

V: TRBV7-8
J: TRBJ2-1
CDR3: CASSPRGVSSYNEQFF

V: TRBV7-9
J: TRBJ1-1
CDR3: CASSLDRGYGDTEAFF

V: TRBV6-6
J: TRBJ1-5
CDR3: CASRLDRADSQPQHF

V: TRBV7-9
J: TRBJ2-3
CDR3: CASSLARTSGRADTQYF

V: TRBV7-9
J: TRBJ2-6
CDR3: CASSPRTGSRGANVLTF

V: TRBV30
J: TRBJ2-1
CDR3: CAWSTGGGYNEQFF

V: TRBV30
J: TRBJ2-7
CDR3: CAWSVTLSGGEQYF

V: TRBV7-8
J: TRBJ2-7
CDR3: CASSLAGLYEQYF

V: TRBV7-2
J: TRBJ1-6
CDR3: CASSLDGQINSPLHF

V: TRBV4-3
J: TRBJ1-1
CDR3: CASSQDFRQEFFTEAFF

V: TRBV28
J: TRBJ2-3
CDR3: CASSFITLATRGTDTQYF

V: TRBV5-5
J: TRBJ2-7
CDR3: CASAESLAGTYEQYF

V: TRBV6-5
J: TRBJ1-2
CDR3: CASSWEPRDGYTF

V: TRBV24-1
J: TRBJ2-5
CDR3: CATSDLKRAEGEIETQYF

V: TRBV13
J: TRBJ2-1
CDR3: CASSLGGPNEQFF